One and the same sample provided the 8 T cell receptor beta chains below, sequenced in a study of blood T cell repertoires in COVID-19 (dated by TCRdb to 2018 to 2020). The receptor library was made with the immunoSEQ multiplex PCR assay. As stored in TCRdb, this immuneACCESS dataset retains in-frame rearrangements with V and J assigned. A fraction of the clones does not appear; measured against another copy, unresolved V genes explain less than half of the discrepancy, and the remainder lacks a known reason. Counted in this sample were tens of thousands of clones; 70% to 90% of them appeared once. The ten largest clones represent roughly 4% of the sample. Sequenced sample: peripheral blood. The receptor source for this set is a middle-aged man with active COVID-19.

CDR3 protein: CASSQARGYRYEQYF. CDR3 nucleotide sequence: TGTGCCAGCAGCCAAGCCAGGGGGTACAGGTACGAGCAGTACTTC. V is TRBV3-1 (or the pseudogene TRBV3-2) and J is TRBJ2-7; 7 bases match TRBD1. V lost 1 base and J lost 4; bases outside the gene matches: 7. Germline loops: CDR1 LGHDT, CDR2 YNNKEL (reference sequence). This CDR3 region has 15 residues.

V and J are TRBV6-4 and TRBJ2-1; D perhaps matches TRBD2 (7 bases). The V and J ends lost 6 bases and 0 bases respectively, with 15 bases between them. The CDR3 is made up of 16 amino acids. Germline V lookup: CDR1 MRHNA, CDR2 SNTAGT. The CDR3 region is CASRKVAGASYNEQFF. The CDR3 nucleotides read TGTGCCAGCAGGAAGGTTGCGGGGGCCTCCTACAATGAGCAGTTCTTC.

The chain couples TRBV19 to TRBJ2-3; D is ambiguous. Germline CDR1 and CDR2: LNHDA and SQIVND (reference sequence). V was shortened by 8 bases and J by 5 bases, with 20 bases between the two germline ends. The CDR3 covers 15 residues. The CDR3 region is CASSPPWPRLDTQYF. The CDR3 DNA reads TGTGCCAGTTCTCCCCCCTGGCCGAGGTTAGATACGCAGTATTTT.

The V gene is TRBV4-1, the J gene TRBJ2-5; 10 nucleotides align to TRBD2. CDR1 and CDR2 from the germline V gene are MGHRA and YSYEKL. This CDR3 is 16 amino acids long. V lost 1 base and J lost 4; bases outside the gene matches: 6. The CDR3 loop reads CASSQGERGGGETQYF. The CDR3 coding sequence is TGCGCCAGCAGCCAAGGGGAGCGGGGGGGAGGAGAGACCCAGTACTTC.

The chain combines TRBV3-1 (or the pseudogene TRBV3-2) with TRBJ1-1; unclear D gene. V gave up 0 bases and J gave up 3 bases, with 8 bases separating them. CDR1 is LGHDT and CDR2 is YNNKEL in the germline V gene (reference sequence). This CDR3 has 14 amino acids. CDR3 nucleotides: TGTGCCAGCAGCCAAGAGGCAGGTCACACTGAAGCTTTCTTT. Translated, it gives CASSQEAGHTEAFF.

V gene TRBV2 combines with J gene TRBJ1-2, with a possible D match to TRBD1 (5 bases). The germline V gene encodes CDR1 SNHLY and CDR2 FYNNEI. The V and J ends lost 6 bases and 7 bases respectively, with 21 bases between them. This CDR3 contains 15 residues. The CDR3 spells CASRGQGGQGVGYTF. CDR3 DNA: TGTGCCAGCAGGGGTCAGGGAGGGCAGGGTGTTGGCTACACCTTC.

The chain joins TRBV11-2 to TRBJ2-7; D might be TRBD1 (5 bases). This CDR3 is built from 14 residues. The V gene lost 4 bases and the J gene lost 5 bases, with 15 bases spanning the gap. Per germline, CDR1 SGHAT and CDR2 FQNNGV. CDR3 coding DNA: TGTGCCAGCAGCTCCAGGGTTGAGATCGACGAGCAGTACTTC. It encodes CASSSRVEIDEQYF.

The chain has TRBV6-5 and TRBJ1-2; D is perhaps TRBD1 (6 bases). Deletions cut 7 bases from V and 8 bases from J, with 20 bases between. CDR3 length equals 14 residues. Looked up from germline, CDR1 is MNHEY and CDR2 is SVGAGI. CDR3 in amino acids: CASNRAGDADGYTF. CDR3 bases: TGTGCCAGCAACCGTGCAGGGGATGCGGACGGCTACACCTTC.